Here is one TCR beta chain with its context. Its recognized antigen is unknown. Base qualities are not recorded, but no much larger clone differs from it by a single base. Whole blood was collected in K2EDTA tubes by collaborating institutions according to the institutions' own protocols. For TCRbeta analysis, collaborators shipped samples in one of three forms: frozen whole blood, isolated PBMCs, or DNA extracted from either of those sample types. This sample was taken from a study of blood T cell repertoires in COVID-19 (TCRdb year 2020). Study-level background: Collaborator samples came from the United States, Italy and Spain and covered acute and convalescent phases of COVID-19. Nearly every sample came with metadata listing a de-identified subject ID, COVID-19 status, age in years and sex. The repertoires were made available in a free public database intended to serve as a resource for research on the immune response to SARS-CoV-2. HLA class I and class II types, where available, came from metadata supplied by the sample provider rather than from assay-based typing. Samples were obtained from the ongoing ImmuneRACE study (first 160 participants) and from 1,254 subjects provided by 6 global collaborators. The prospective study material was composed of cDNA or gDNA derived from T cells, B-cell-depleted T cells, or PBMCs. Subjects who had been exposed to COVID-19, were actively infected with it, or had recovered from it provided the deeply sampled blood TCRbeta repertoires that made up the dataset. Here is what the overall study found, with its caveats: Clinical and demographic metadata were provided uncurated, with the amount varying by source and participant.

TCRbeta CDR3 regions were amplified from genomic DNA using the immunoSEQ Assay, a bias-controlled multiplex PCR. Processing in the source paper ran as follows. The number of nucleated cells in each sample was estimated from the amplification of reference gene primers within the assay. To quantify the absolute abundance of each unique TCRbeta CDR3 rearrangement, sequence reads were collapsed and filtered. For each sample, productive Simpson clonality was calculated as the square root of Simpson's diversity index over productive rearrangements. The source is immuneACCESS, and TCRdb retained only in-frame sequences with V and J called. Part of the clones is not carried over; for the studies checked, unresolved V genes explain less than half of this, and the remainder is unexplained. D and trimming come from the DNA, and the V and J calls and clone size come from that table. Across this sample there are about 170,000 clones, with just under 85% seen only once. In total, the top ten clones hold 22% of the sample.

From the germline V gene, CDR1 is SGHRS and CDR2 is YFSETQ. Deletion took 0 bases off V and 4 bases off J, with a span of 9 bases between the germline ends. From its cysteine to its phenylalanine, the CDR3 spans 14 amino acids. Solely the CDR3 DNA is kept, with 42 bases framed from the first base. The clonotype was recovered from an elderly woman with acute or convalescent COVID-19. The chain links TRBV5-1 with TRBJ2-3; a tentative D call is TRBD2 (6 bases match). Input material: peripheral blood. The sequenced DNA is TGCGCCAGCAGCTTGGTGGGGGGTGCAGATACGCAGTATTTT. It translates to CASSLVGGADTQYF.